The 3 T cell receptor beta chains in this list originate from one sample, sequenced in a study of cytotoxic CD8 clonotypes in ibrutinib-treated CLL. Method: immunoSEQ multiplex PCR; TCRdb's copy keeps in-frame clones and lacks some. The sample includes about 300,000 clones, 65% to 85% of them seen just once. The sequenced sample was PBMCs, obtained at disease progression, from a patient treated with ibrutinib. The origin of the receptors is a human donor with chronic lymphocytic leukemia.

The chain joins TRBV11-2 to TRBJ2-7; D might be TRBD2 (5 bases). Germline CDR1 reads SGHAT; CDR2 reads FQNNGV. The length of the CDR3 is 15 residues. Between the trimmed V and J ends, which lost 4 bases and 3 bases, there was a span of 16 bases. CDR3 nucleotides: TGTGCCAGCAGCTCCATCGACGGGATTGGCTACGAGCAGTACTTC. This sequence encodes CASSSIDGIGYEQYF.

The chain carries TRBV5-1 and TRBJ1-3; no firm D call. The germline V gene encodes CDR1 SGHRS and CDR2 YFSETQ. This CDR3 is built from 15 residues. The V gene lost 4 bases and the J gene lost 0 bases, with 11 bases spanning the gap. The CDR3 loop reads CASSPTGTSGNTIYF. The CDR3 bases are TGCGCCAGCAGCCCGACCGGAACCTCTGGAAACACCATATATTTT.

The V call is TRBV28, the J call TRBJ2-1; D uncertain. CDR3 length equals 17 residues. Germline V CDR1 and CDR2: MDHEN, SYDVKM. The V end was cut by 6 bases, the J end by 3 bases, with 21 bases between. CDR3 protein: CASRFSLDVRYYNEQFF. CDR3 coding DNA: TGTGCCAGCAGGTTTTCTCTTGATGTGAGGTACTACAATGAGCAGTTCTTC. The full variable domain, with the rest looked up from reference TRBV28 and TRBJ2-1, is DVKVTQSSRYLVKRTGEKVFLECVQDMDHENMFWYRQDPGLGLRLIYFSYDVKMKEKGDIPEGYSVSREKKERFSLILESASTNQTSMYLCASRFSLDVRYYNEQFFGPGTRLTVL.